This TCR beta chain emerged from a study of neurological immune-mediated disorders. General study findings and limits: Phylogenetic grouping assigned the repertoires of 18 of 34 multiple sclerosis patients to a single related-CDR3 cluster, which may represent a signature.

The making of cDNA relied on 5'RACE with 10-nucleotide random UMIs. Sequencing runs each generated in excess of 180 million TCR-beta sequences derived from 15-18 subjects. Each CDR3 protein gets one entry after TCRdb re-called the 5' RACE reads with MiXCR. The sample carries tens of thousands of distinct CDR3 sequences, around 3.8% recorded once. This CDR3 comprises 14 residues. After removal of 4 bases from V and 5 bases from J, the junction contained 8 bases not matched to a gene. Germline lookup yields CDR1 MGHDK and CDR2 SYGVNS. This clonotype was detected many times. Its antigen is currently unknown.

What was sequenced was PBMCs. This receptor was identified in a woman aged 45 to 65 with multiple sclerosis. The chain links TRBV25-1 to TRBJ2-7; 7 nucleotides align to TRBD1. The CDR3 DNA reads as TGTGCCAGCAGTGGAGACAGGGTTCTCGACGAGCAGTACTTC. This sequence encodes CASSGDRVLDEQYF.